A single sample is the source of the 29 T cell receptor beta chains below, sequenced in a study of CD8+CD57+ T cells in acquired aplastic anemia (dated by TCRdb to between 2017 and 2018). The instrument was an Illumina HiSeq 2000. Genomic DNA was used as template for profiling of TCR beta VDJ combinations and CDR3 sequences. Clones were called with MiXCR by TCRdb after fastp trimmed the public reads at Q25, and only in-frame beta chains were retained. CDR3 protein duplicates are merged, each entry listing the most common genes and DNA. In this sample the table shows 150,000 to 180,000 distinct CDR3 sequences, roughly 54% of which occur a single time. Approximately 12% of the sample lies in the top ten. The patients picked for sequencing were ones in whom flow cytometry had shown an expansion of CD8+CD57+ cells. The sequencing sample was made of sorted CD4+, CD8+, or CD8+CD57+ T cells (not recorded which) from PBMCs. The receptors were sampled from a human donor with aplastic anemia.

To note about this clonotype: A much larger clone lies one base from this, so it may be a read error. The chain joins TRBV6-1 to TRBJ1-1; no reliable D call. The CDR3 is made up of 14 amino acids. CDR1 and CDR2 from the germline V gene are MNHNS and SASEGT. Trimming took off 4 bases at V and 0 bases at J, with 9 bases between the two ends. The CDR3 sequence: CASSGQAMNTEAFF. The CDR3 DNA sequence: TGTGCCAGCAGTGGTCAGGCTATGAACACTGAAGCTTTCTTT.

The CDR3 spells CASRSRVGSEKLFF. The CDR3 coding sequence is TGTGCCAGCAGAAGCCGGGTAGGGAGTGAAAAACTGTTTTTT. The chain joins TRBV11-3 to TRBJ1-4, with unresolved D. The CDR3 contains 14 residues. V lost 6 bases and J 7 bases, leaving 15 bases between the germline ends. In germline, CDR1 is SGHNT, CDR2 YENEEA.

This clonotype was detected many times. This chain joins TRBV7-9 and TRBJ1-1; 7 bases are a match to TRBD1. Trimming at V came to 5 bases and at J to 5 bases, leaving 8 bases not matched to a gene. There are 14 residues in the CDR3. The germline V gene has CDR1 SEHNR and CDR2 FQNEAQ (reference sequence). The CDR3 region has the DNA TGTGCCAGCAGCCGCGACAGGGTGGTTACTGAAGCTTTCTTT. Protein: CASSRDRVVTEAFF.

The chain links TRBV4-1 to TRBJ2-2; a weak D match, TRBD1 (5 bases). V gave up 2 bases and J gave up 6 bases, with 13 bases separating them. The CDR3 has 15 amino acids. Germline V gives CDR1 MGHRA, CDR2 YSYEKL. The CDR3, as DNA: TGCGCCAGCAGCCAACAGGGAAATCTAGCCGGGGAGCTGTTTTTT. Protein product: CASSQQGNLAGELFF.

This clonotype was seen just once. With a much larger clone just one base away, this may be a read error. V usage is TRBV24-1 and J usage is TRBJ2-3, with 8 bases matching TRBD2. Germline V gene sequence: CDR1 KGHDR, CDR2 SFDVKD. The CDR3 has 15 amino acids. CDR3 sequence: CATSDLAGGTDRQYF. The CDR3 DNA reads TGTGCCACCAGTGATTTGGCGGGAGGCACAGATAGGCAGTATTTT.

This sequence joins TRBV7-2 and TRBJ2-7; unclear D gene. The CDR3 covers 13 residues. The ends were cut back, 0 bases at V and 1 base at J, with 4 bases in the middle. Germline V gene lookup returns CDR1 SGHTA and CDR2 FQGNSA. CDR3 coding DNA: TGTGCCAGCAGCTTAGCCCGTTCCTACGAGCAGTACTTC. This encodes CASSLARSYEQYF.

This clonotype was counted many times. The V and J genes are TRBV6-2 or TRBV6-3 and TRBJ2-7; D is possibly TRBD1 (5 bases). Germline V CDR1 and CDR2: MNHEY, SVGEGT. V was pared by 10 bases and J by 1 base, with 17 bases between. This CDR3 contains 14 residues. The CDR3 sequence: CATTDFDRSYEQYF. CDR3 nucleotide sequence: TGTGCCACCACCGATTTCGACAGATCCTACGAGCAGTACTTC.

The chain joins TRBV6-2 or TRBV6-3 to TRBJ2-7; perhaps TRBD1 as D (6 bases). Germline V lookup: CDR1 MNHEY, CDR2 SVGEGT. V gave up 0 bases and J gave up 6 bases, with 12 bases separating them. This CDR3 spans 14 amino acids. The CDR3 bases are TGTGCCAGCAGTTACTCGAACAGGGCGGGCGAGCAGTACTTC. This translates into CASSYSNRAGEQYF.

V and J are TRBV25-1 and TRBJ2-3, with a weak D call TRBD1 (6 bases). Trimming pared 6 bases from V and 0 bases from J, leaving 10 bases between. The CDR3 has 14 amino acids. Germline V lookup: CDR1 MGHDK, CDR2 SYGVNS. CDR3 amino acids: CASSRTESTDTQYF. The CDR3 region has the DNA TGTGCCAGCAGCCGGACAGAAAGCACAGATACGCAGTATTTT.

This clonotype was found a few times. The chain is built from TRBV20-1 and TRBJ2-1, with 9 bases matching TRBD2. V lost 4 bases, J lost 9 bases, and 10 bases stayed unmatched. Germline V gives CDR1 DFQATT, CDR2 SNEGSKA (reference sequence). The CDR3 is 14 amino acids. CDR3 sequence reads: CSANPGGRATEQFF. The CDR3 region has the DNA TGCAGTGCTAATCCGGGCGGGAGGGCCACTGAGCAGTTCTTC.

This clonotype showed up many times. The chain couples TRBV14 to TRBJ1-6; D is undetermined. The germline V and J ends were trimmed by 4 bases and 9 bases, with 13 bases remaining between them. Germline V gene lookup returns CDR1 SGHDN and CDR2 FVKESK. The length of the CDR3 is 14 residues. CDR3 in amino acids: CASSPTERVSPLHF. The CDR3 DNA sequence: TGTGCCAGCAGCCCTACTGAAAGGGTTTCACCCCTCCACTTT.

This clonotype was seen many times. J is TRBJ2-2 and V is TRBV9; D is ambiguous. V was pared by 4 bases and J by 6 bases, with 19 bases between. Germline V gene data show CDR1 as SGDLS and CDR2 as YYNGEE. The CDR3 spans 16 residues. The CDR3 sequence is CASSPRARGEAGELFF. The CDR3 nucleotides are TGTGCCAGCAGCCCCCGGGCCCGAGGCGAGGCCGGGGAGCTGTTTTTT. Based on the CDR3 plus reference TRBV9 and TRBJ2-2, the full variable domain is DSGVTQTPKHLITATGQRVTLRCSPRSGDLSVYWYQQSLDQGLQFLIQYYNGEERAKGNILERFSAQQFPDLHSELNLSSLELGDSALYFCASSPRARGEAGELFFGEGSRLTVL.

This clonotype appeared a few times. DNA for the CDR3: TGCAGTGCTCGTGGCGAGGGGGTAGGGTCCTACGAGCAGTACTTC. Protein: CSARGEGVGSYEQYF. The rearrangement uses TRBV20-1 and TRBJ2-7; TRBD1 is a possible D gene (6 bases). V gave up 5 bases and J gave up 1 base, with 18 bases separating them. CDR1 and CDR2 (germline): DFQATT, SNEGSKA (reference sequence). CDR3 length: 15 amino acids.

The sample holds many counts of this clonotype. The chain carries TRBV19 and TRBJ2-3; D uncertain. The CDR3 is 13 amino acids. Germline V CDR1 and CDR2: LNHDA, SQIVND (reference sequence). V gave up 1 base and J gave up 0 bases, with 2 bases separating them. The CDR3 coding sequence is TGTGCCAGTAGTATAGGGAGCACAGATACGCAGTATTTT. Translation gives CASSIGSTDTQYF.

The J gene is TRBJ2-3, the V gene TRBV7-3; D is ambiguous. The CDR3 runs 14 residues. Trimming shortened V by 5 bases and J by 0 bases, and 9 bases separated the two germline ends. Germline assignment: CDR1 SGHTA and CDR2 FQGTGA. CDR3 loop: CASSPYSSTDTQYF. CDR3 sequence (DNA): TGTGCCAGCAGCCCGTATTCTAGCACAGATACGCAGTATTTT.

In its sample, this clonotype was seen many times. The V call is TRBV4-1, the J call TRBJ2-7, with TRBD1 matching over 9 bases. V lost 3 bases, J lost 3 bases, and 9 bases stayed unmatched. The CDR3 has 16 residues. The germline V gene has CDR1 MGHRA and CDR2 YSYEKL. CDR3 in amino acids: CASSHLRTGEIYEQYF. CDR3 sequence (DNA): TGCGCCAGCAGCCACCTCAGGACAGGGGAGATCTACGAGCAGTACTTC.

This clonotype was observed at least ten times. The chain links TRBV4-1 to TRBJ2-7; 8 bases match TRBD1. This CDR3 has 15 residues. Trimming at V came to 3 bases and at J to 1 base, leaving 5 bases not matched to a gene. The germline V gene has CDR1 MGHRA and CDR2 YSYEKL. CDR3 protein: CASSHKTGDSYEQYF. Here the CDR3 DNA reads TGCGCCAGCAGCCACAAGACAGGGGATTCCTACGAGCAGTACTTC.

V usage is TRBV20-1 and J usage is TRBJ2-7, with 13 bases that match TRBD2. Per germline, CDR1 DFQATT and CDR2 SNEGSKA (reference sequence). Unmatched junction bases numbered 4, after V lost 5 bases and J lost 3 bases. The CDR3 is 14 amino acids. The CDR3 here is CSAHRTSGSYEQYF. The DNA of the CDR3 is TGCAGTGCTCATCGGACTAGCGGGAGCTACGAGCAGTACTTC.

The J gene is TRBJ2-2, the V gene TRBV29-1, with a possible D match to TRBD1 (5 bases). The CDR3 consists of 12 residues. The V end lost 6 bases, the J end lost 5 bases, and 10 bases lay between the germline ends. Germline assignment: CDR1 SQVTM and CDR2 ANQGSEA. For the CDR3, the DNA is TGCAGCGTGGGCAGGGAAACCGGGGAGCTGTTTTTT. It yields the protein CSVGRETGELFF.

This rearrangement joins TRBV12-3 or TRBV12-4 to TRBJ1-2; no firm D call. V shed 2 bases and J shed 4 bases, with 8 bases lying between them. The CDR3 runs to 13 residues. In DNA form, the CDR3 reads TGTGCCAGCAGTTTATCACGGGGCTATGGCTACACCTTC. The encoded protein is CASSLSRGYGYTF.

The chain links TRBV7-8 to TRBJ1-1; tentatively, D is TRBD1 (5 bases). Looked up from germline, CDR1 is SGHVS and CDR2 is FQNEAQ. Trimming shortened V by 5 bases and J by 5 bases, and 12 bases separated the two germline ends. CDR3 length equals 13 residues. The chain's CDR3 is CASSPRGRTEAFF. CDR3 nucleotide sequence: TGTGCCAGCAGCCCTCGGGGGAGAACTGAAGCTTTCTTT.

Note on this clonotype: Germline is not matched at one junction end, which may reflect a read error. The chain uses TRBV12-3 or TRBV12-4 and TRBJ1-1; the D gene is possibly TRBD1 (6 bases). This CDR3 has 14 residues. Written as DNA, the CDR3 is TGTGCCAGCAGCTTAGGGGGTTGGGGCGCTGAAGCTTTCTTT. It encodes CASSLGGWGAEAFF.

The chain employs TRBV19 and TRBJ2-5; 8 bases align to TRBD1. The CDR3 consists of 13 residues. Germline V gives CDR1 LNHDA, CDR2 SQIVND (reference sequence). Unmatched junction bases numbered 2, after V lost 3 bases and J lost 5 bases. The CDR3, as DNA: TGTGCCAGTAGTATCCAGGGGGCGGAGACCCAGTACTTC. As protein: CASSIQGAETQYF. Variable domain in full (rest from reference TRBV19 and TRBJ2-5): DGGITQSPKYLFRKEGQNVTLSCEQNLNHDAMYWYRQDPGQGLRLIYYSQIVNDFQKGDIAEGYSVSREKKESFPLTVTSAQKNPTAFYLCASSIQGAETQYFGPGTRLLVL.

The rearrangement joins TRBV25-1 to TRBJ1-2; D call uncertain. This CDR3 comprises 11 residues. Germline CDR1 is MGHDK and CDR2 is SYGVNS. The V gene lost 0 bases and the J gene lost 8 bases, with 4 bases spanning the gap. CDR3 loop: CASSEYWGYTF. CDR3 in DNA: TGTGCCAGCAGTGAATATTGGGGCTACACCTTC.

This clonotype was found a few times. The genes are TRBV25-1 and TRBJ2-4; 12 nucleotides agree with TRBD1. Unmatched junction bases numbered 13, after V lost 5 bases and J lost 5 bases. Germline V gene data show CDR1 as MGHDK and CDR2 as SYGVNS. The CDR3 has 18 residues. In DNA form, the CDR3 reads TGTGCCAGCAGTCATAAGTTCCGGGACAGGGGGCACGAAAACATTCAGTACTTC. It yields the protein CASSHKFRDRGHENIQYF.

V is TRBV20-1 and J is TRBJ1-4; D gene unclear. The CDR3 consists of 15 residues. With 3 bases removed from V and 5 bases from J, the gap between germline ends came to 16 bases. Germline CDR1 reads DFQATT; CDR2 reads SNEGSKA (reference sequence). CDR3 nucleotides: TGCAGTGCTAGGAAGGACCTGTTTTTGAATGAAAAACTGTTTTTT. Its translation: CSARKDLFLNEKLFF.

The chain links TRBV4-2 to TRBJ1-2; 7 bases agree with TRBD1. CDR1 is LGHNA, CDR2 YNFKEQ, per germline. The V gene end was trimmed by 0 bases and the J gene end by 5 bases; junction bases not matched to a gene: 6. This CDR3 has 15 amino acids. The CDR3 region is CASSQDAGQRYGYTF. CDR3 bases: TGTGCCAGCAGCCAAGATGCGGGACAGCGATATGGCTACACCTTC.

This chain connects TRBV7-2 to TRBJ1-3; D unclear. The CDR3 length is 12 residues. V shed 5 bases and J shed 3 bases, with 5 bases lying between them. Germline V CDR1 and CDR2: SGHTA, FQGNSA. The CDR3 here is CASSTHGNTIYF. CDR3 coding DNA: TGTGCCAGCAGCACACATGGAAACACCATATATTTT.

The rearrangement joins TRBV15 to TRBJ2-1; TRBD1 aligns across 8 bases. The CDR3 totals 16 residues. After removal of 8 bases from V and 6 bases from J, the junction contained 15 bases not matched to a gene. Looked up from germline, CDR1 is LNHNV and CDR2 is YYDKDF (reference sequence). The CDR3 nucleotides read TGTGCCACCTTTTTATCAGGACAGGGAGTGATCAATGAGCAGTTCTTC. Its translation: CATFLSGQGVINEQFF.